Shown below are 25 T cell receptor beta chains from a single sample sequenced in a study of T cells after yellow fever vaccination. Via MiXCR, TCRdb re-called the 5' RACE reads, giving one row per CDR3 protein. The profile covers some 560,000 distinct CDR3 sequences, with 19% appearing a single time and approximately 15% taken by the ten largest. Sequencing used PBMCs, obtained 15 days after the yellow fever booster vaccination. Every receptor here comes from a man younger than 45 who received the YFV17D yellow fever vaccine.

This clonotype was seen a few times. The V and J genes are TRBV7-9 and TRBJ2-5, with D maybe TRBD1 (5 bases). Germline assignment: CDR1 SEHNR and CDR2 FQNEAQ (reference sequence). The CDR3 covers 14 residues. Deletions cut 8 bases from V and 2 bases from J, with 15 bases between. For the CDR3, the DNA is TGTGCCAGCTCGGACATCCGGAGTCAAGAGACCCAGTACTTC. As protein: CASSDIRSQETQYF.

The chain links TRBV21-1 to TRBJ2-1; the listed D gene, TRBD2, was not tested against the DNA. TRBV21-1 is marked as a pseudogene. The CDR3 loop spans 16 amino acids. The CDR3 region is CASSIVMRLPSREQFF. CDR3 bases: TGTGCCAGCAGCATAGTGATGCGCCTCCCGTCGAGGGAGCAGTTCTTC.

CDR3 sequence reads: CATSDASGPNNEQFF. The CDR3 DNA reads TGTGCCACCAGTGACGCTAGCGGACCTAACAATGAGCAGTTCTTC. This chain uses TRBV24-1 with TRBJ2-1; 7 bases fit TRBD2. Germline loops: CDR1 KGHDR, CDR2 SFDVKD. This CDR3 has 15 amino acids. V shed 4 bases and J 5 bases; nucleotides not matched to a gene: 7.

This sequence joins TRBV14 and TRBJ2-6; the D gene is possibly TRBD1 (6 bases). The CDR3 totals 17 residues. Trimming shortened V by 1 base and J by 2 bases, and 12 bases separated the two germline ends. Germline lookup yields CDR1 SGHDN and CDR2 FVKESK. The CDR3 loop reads CASSQALPGAGANVLTF. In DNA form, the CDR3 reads TGTGCCAGCAGCCAAGCCTTGCCAGGGGCTGGGGCCAACGTCCTGACTTTC.

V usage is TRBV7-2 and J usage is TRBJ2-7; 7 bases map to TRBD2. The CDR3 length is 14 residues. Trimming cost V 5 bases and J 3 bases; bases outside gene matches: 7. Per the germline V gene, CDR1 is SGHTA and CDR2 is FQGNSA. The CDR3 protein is CASSHTSAFYEQYF. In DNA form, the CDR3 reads TGTGCCAGCAGCCACACTAGCGCATTCTACGAGCAGTACTTC.

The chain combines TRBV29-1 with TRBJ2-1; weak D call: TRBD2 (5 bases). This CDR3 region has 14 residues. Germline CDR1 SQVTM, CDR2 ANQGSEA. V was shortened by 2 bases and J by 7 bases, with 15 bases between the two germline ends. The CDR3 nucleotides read TGCAGCGTTGAAAGGAGGTTAGGGCCTAATGAGCAGTTCTTC. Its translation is CSVERRLGPNEQFF.

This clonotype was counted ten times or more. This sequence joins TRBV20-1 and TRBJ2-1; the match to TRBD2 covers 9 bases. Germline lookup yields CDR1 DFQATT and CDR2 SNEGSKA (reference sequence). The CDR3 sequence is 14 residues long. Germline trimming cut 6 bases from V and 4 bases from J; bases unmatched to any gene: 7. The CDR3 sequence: CSAGVAGVYNEQFF. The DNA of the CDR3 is TGCAGTGCGGGAGTAGCGGGAGTATACAATGAGCAGTTCTTC.

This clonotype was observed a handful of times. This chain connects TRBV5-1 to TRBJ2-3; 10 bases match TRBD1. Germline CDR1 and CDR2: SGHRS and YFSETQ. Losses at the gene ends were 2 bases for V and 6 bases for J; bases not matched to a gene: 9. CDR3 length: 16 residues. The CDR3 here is CASSLIRTGGIDTQYF. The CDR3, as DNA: TGCGCCAGCAGCTTAATCCGGACAGGGGGGATTGATACGCAGTATTTT.

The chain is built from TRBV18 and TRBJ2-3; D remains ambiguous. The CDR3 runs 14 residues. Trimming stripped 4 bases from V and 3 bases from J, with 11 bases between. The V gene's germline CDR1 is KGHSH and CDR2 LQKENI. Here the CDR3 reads CASSRGPATDTQYF. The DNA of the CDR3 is TGTGCCAGCTCACGAGGACCCGCGACAGATACGCAGTATTTT. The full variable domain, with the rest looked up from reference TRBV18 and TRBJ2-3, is NAGVMQNPRHLVRRRGQEARLRCSPMKGHSHVYWYRQLPEEGLKFMVYLQKENIIDESGMPKERFSAEFPKEGPSILRIQQVVRGDSAAYFCASSRGPATDTQYFGPGTRLTVL.

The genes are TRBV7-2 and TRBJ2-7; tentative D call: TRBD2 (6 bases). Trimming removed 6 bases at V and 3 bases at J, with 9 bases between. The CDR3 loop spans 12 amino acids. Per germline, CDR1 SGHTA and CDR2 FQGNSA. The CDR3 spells CASREGIYEQYF. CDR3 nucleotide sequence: TGTGCCAGCAGGGAGGGGATCTACGAGCAGTACTTC.

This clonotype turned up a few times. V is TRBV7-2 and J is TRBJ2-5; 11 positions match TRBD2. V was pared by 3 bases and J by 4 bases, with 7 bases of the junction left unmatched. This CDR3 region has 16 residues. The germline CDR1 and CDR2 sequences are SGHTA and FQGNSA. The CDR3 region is CASSFTTSGRRETQYF. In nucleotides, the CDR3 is TGTGCCAGCAGCTTTACTACTAGCGGGAGAAGAGAGACCCAGTACTTC.

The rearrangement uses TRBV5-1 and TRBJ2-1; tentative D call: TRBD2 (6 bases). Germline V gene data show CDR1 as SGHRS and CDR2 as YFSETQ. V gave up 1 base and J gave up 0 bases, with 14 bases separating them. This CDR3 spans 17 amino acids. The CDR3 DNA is TGCGCCAGCAGCTTGCGATTTGCGGGGAGCTCCTACAATGAGCAGTTCTTC. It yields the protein CASSLRFAGSSYNEQFF.

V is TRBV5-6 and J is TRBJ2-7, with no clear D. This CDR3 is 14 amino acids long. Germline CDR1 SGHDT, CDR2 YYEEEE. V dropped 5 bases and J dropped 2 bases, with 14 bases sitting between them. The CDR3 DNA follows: TGTGCCAGCAGACTGGTTGACATGCCCTACGAGCAGTACTTC. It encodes CASRLVDMPYEQYF.

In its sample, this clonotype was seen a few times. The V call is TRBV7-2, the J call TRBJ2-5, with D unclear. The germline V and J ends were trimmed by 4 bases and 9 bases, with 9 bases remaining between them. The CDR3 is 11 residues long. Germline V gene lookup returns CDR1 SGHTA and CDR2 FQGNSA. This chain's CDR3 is CASSSTGSQYF. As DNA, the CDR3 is TGTGCCAGCAGCTCCACGGGTTCCCAGTACTTC.

The CDR3 reads CASSLGTGQDSGYNEQFF. DNA for the CDR3: TGTGCCAGCAGCTTAGGCACCGGACAGGATTCGGGCTACAATGAGCAGTTCTTC. The chain links TRBV7-8 to TRBJ2-1; TRBD1 matches 7 bases. The CDR3 extends over 18 amino acids. V dropped 1 base and J dropped 3; count of bases not matched to a gene: 12. Germline V lookup: CDR1 SGHVS, CDR2 FQNEAQ.

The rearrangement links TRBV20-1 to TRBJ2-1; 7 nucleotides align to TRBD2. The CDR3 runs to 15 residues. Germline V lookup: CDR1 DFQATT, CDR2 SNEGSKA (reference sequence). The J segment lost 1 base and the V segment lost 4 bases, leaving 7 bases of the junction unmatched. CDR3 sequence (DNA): TGCAGTGCTACTAAGCGGGATGGATCCTACAATGAGCAGTTCTTC. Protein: CSATKRDGSYNEQFF.

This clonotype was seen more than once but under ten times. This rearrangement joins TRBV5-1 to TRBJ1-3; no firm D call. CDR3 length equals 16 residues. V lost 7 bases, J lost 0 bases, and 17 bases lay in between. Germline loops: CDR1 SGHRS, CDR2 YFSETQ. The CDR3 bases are TGCGCCAGCGGACCGGGAGGTCTAAGCTCTGGAAACACCATATATTTT. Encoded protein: CASGPGGLSSGNTIYF.

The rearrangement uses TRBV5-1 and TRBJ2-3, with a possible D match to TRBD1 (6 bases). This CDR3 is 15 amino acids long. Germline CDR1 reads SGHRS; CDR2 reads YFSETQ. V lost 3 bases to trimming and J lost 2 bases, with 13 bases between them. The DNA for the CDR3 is TGCGCCAGCAGCTGGGACACTTACCCCACAGATACGCAGTATTTT. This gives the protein CASSWDTYPTDTQYF.

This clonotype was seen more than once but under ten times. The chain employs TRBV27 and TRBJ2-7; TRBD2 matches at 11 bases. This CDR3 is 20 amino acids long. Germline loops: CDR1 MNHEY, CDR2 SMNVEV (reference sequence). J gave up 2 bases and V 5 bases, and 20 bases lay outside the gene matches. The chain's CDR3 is CASSTRVGRGTSGFTYEQYF. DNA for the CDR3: TGTGCCAGCAGTACCCGGGTGGGACGAGGGACTAGCGGCTTCACCTACGAGCAGTACTTC.

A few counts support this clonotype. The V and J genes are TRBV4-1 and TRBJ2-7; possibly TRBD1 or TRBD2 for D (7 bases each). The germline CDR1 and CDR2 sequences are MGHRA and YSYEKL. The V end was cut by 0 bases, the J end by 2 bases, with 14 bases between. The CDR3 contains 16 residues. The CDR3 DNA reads TGCGCCAGCAGCCAAGATCAGGGGGGGGCCGCCTACGAGCAGTACTTC. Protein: CASSQDQGGAAYEQYF.

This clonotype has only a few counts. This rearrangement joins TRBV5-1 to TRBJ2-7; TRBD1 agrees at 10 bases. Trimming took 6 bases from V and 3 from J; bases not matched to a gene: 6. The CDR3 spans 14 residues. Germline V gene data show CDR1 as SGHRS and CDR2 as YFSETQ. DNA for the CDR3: TGCGCCAGCACCTCTGGGACAGGGGACTACGAGCAGTACTTC. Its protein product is CASTSGTGDYEQYF.

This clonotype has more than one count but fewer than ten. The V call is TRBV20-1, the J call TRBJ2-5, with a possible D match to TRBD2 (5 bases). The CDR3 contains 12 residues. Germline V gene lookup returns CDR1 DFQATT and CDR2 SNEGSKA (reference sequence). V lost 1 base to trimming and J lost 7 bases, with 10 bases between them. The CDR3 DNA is TGCAGTGCTAGAGCCGGAGGTGGGACCCAGTACTTC. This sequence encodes CSARAGGGTQYF.

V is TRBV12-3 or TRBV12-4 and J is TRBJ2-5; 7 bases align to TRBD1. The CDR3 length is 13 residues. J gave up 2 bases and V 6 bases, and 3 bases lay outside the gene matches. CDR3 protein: CASRSGQQETQYF. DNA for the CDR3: TGTGCCAGCAGGTCGGGACAGCAAGAGACCCAGTACTTC.

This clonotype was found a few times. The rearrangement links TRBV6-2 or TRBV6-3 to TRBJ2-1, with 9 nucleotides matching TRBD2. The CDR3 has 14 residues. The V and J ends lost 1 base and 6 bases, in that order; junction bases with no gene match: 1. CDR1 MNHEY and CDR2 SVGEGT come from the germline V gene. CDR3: CASSYLAGVNEQFF. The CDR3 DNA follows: TGTGCCAGCAGTTACTTAGCGGGGGTCAATGAGCAGTTCTTC.

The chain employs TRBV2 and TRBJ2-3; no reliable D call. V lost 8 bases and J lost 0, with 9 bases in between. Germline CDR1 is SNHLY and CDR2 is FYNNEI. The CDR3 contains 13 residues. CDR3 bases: TGTGCCAGCGGGCCAGTGAGCACAGATACGCAGTATTTT. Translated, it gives CASGPVSTDTQYF.